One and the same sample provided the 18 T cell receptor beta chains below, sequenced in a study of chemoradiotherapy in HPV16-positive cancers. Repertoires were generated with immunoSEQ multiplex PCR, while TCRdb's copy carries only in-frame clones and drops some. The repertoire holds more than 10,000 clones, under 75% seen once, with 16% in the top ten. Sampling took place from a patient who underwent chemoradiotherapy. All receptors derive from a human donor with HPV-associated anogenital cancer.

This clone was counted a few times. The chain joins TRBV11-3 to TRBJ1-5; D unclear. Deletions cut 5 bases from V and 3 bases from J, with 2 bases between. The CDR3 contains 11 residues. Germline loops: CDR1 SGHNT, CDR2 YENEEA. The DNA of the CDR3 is TGTGCCAGCAGCACCAATCAGCCCCAGCATTTT. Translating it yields CASSTNQPQHF.

The CDR3 nucleotides read TGCAGCGTCGCTATTAGCTCTGGGGCCAACGTCCTGACTTTC. This codes for CSVAISSGANVLTF. The chain couples TRBV29-1 to TRBJ2-6, with unresolved D. The V end was cut by 6 bases, the J end by 0 bases, with 9 bases between. CDR1 and CDR2 (germline): SQVTM, ANQGSEA. This CDR3 contains 14 residues.

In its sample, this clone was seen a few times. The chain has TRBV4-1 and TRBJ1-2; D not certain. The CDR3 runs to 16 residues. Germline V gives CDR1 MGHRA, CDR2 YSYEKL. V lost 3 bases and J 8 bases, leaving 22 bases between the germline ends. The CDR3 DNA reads TGCGCCAGCAGCCAGACAAGGAGCCATGGTAGTAGCGGCTACACCTTC. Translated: CASSQTRSHGSSGYTF.

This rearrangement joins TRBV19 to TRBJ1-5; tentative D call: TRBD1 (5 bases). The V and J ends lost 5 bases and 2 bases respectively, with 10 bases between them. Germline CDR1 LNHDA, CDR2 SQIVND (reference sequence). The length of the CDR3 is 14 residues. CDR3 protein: CASSPQQGNQPQHF. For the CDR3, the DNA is TGTGCCAGTAGTCCGCAACAGGGCAATCAGCCCCAGCATTTT.

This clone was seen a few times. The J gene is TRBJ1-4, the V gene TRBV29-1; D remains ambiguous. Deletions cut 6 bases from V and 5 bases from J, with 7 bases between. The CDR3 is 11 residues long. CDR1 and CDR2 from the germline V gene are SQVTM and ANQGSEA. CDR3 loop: CSVNLNEKLFF. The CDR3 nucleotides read TGCAGCGTGAACTTAAATGAAAAACTGTTTTTT.

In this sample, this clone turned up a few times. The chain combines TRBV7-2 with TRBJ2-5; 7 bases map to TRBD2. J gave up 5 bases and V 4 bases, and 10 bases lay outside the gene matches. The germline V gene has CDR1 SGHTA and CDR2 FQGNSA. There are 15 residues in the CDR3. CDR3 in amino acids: CASSWKGEGGETQYF. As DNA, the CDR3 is TGTGCCAGCAGCTGGAAAGGGGAGGGCGGGGAGACCCAGTACTTC.

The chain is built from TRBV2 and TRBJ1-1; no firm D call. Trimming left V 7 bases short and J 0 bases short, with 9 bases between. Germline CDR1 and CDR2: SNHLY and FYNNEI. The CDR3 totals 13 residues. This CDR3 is CASNNFMNTEAFF. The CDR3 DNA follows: TGTGCCAGCAACAATTTTATGAACACTGAAGCTTTCTTT.

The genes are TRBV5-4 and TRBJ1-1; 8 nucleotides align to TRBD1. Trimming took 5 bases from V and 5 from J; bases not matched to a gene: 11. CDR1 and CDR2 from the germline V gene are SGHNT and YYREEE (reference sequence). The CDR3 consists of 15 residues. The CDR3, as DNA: TGTGCCAGCAGTTCCCGGGACAGGTTAATAACTGAAGCTTTCTTT. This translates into CASSSRDRLITEAFF.

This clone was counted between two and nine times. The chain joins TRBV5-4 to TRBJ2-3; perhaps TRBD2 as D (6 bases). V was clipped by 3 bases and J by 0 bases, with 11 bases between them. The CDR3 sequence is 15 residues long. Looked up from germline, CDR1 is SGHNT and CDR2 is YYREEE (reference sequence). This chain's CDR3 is CASSSGGTSTDTQYF. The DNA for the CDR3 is TGTGCCAGCAGCTCCGGCGGGACTAGCACAGATACGCAGTATTTT.

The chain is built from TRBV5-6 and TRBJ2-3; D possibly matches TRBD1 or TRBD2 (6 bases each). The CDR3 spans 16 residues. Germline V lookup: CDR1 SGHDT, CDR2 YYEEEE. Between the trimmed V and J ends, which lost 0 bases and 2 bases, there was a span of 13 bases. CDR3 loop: CASSLGGTPPTDTQYF. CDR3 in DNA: TGTGCCAGCAGCTTGGGCGGGACACCACCCACAGATACGCAGTATTTT. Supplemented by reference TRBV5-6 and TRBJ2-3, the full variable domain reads DAGVTQSPTHLIKTRGQQVTLRCSPKSGHDTVSWYQQALGQGPQFIFQYYEEEERQRGNFPDRFSGHQFPNYSSELNVNALLLGDSALYLCASSLGGTPPTDTQYFGPGTRLTVL.

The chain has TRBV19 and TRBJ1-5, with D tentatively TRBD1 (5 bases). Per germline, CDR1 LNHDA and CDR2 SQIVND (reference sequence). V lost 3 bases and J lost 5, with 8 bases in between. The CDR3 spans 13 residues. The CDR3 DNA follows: TGTGCCAGTAGTATGGGGGTGGATCAGCCCCAGCATTTT. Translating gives CASSMGVDQPQHF.

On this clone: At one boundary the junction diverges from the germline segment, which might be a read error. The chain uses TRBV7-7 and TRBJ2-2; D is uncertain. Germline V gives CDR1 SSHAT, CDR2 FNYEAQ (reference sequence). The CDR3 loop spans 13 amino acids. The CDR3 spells CASSLPHTGELFF. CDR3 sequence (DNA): TGTGCTAGCAGCCTGCCACACACCGGGGAGCTGTTTTTT.

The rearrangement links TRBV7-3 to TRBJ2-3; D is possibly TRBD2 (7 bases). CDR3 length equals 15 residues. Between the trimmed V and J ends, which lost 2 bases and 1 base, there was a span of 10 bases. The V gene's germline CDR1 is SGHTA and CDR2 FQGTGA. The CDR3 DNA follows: TGTGCCAGCAGCTTAGGGGGGGGGCGCACAGATACGCAGTATTTT. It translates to CASSLGGGRTDTQYF.

For the CDR3, the DNA is TGTGCCAGCAGCGCGCCCGGATCAGCGGGTGAGCAGTTCTTC. Amino acids: CASSAPGSAGEQFF. J is TRBJ2-1 and V is TRBV7-9, with a possible D match to TRBD2 (6 bases). This CDR3 spans 14 amino acids. The germline gives CDR1 SEHNR, CDR2 FQNEAQ (reference sequence). The V end lost 5 bases, the J end lost 9 bases, and 17 bases lay between the germline ends.

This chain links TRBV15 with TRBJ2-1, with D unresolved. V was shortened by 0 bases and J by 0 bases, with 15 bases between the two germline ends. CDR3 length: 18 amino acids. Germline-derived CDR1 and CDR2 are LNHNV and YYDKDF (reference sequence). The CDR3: CATSRDLPLISSYNEQFF. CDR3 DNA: TGTGCCACCAGCAGAGACCTTCCTTTGATAAGCTCCTACAATGAGCAGTTCTTC.

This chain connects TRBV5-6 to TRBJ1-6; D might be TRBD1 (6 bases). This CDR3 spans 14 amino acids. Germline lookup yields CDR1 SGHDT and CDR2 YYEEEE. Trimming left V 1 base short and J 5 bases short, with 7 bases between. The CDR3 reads CASSLRGNNSPLHF. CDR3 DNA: TGTGCCAGCAGCTTGAGGGGGAATAATTCACCCCTCCACTTT.

CDR3 sequence reads: CASSLMGAGGYTF. CDR3 DNA sequence: TGTGCCAGCAGTTTAATGGGGGCTGGTGGCTACACCTTC. This chain links TRBV28 with TRBJ1-2, with D possibly being TRBD1 (6 bases). V was cut by 2 bases and J by 7 bases, with 11 bases left in between. Germline values: CDR1 MDHEN, CDR2 SYDVKM. CDR3 length: 13 residues.

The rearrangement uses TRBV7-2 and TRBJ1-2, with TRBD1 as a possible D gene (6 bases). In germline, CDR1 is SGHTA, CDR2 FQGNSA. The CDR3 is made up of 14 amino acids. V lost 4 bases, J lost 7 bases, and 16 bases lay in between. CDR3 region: CASSSSGEKGGYTF. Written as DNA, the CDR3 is TGTGCCAGCAGCTCATCAGGGGAGAAGGGTGGCTACACCTTC. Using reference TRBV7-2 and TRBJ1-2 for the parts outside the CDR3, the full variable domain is GAGVSQSPSNKVTEKGKDVELRCDPISGHTALYWYRQSLGQGLEFLIYFQGNSAPDKSGLPSDRFSAERTGGSVSTLTIQRTQQEDSAVYLCASSSSGEKGGYTFGSGTRLTVV.